This T cell receptor beta chain derives from a study of blood T cells in healthy people across ages. Study findings and constraints: In older individuals, TCR beta diversity per million T cells was lower, falling roughly linearly with age. The unsorted PBMCs prevented any conclusive comparison of naive versus antigen-experienced cells. Higher diversity, along with more naive CD4+ cells, distinguished long-lived donors from aged donors.

Trimming at V came to 6 bases and at J to 3 bases, leaving 4 bases not matched to a gene. The CDR3 covers 14 residues. Looked up from germline, CDR1 is MNHEY and CDR2 is SVGEGT. Every donor contributed about 10 milliliters of peripheral blood by blood draw. With a J-beta primer mix and a sample-barcoded 5' primer, a second PCR ran about 7 to 12 cycles. Each CDR3 protein is one row after TCRdb ran MiXCR on the 5' RACE reads. The repertoire includes 550,000 to 800,000 distinct CDR3 sequences, about a third of them detected once, and roughly 15% sits in the top ten. Ten or more counts support this clonotype. Its cognate antigen is unknown.

The receptor was derived from a woman older than 75 in good health. This rearrangement joins TRBV6-2 or TRBV6-3 to TRBJ2-7; TRBD1 agrees at 11 bases. Sample: blood. The CDR3 DNA sequence: TGTGCCAGCAGGGGACAGGGGGACCTCTACGAGCAGTACTTC. Its translation is CASRGQGDLYEQYF.